This TCR beta chain was observed in a study of identical twins. General observations from the study: Conclusions were based on cross-sectional statistical analysis, without following the same donors.

In its sample, this clonotype was seen many times. Its antigen is as yet unknown. TCRdb itself ran the 5' RACE reads through MiXCR, one entry per CDR3 protein. This table has some 500,000 distinct CDR3 sequences, more than 9% appearing once. The V gene end was trimmed by 0 bases and the J gene end by 4 bases; junction bases not matched to a gene: 7. The CDR3 extends over 16 amino acids. The germline V gene has CDR1 ENHRY and CDR2 SYGVKD. All donors were healthy Caucasians. These same data were also listed under a study on yellow fever vaccine responses in identical twins.

This chain links TRBV10-3 with TRBJ2-3; 7 nucleotides match TRBD2. Specimen: PBMCs. This receptor was identified in a woman aged 18-29 years in good health. CDR3 protein: CAISESQRGLPDTQYF. Written as DNA, the CDR3 is TGTGCCATCAGTGAGTCGCAGCGGGGACTCCCAGATACGCAGTATTTT.